Listed below are T cell receptor beta chains from one sample, sequenced in a study of early T cells in non-severe SARS-CoV-2 infection. TCRdb independently ran MiXCR on the 5' RACE reads; one entry per CDR3 protein. The sample has around 82,000 distinct CDR3 sequences, 11% seen once. Sequencing used whole blood. All receptors come from an adult who was a healthcare worker with PCR-confirmed SARS-CoV-2 infection or an uninfected control (not recorded which). The CDR3 runs from the conserved cysteine through the conserved F or W. A row's size may be missing; if present it is once, few, many or a size class.

TRBJ1-5 | TRBV20-1 | - | CSARDGGGHSNQPQHF
TRBJ2-1 | TRBV7-9 | - | CASSPLSGGGQFF
TRBJ2-7 | TRBV20-1 | - | CSAWRAYEQYF
TRBJ2-5 | TRBV25-1 | - | CASSNIGGGFGETQYF
TRBJ1-5 | TRBV19 | many | CASTASGGGQPQHF
TRBJ1-1 | TRBV29-1 | - | CSVEGGTEAFF
TRBJ1-2 | TRBV7-6 | few | CASSPLTSNYGYTF
TRBJ2-1 | TRBV4-1 | many | CASSLGQGNEQFF
TRBJ1-4 | TRBV7-2 | - | CASSTLLSGEKLFF
TRBJ2-2 | TRBV13 | - | CASSTVGNTGELFF
TRBJ1-1 | TRBV5-4 | - | CATSGEPWNTEAFF
TRBJ2-3 | TRBV2 | few | CASSPRQYGTGGAGTQYF
TRBJ1-5 | TRBV5-1 | many | CASSQGAGNQPQHF
TRBJ1-2 | TRBV10-3 | - | CAIRPWGVNYGYTF
TRBJ2-3 | TRBV7-2 | many | CASSVSGWGTDTQYF
TRBJ1-1 | TRBV20-1 | - | CSAVEENTEAFF
TRBJ2-6 | TRBV2 | many | CASRAGSGANVLTF
TRBJ2-1 | TRBV24-1 | many | CATSRAGTDEQFF
TRBJ1-6 | TRBV5-6 | - | CVSSLRGIDNSPLHF
TRBJ2-3 | TRBV11-2 | many | CASSLWRTDTQYF
TRBJ2-4 | TRBV18 | many | CASSPPGPIRIQYF
TRBJ1-4 | TRBV3-1 | - | CASTLQGNEKLFF
TRBJ2-3 | TRBV25-1 | - | CVSSAHVYTQYF
TRBJ2-2 | TRBV12-3/TRBV12-4 | - | CASSLTGGVTGELFF
TRBJ1-2 | TRBV5-7 | few | CASSLAGYGYTF
TRBJ1-6 | TRBV20-1 | - | CSASLYSSYNSPLHF
TRBJ2-3 | TRBV7-8 | - | CASSFRRPGDTQYF
TRBJ2-7 | TRBV4-1 | few | CASSQDPSSWEQYF
TRBJ2-7 | TRBV10-3 | few | CAISESDKLYEQYF
TRBJ2-3 | TRBV19 | few | CASSIVDADTQYF
TRBJ1-1 | TRBV5-5 | few | CASSLARTGGSYTEAFF
TRBJ2-5 | TRBV5-1 | few | CASSLLRGQQETQYF
TRBJ2-7 | TRBV18 | many | CASSPGLAGTTYEQYF
TRBJ2-2 | TRBV7-2 | - | CASSFTVPGNTGELFF
TRBJ1-5 | TRBV27 | many | CASSSNRGRQPQHF
TRBJ2-6 | TRBV10-3 | - | CATRTDSGANVLTF
TRBJ2-2 | TRBV28 | few | CASSLPLAGGGELFF
TRBJ1-1 | TRBV11-2 | many | CASSHYLTGNTEAFF
TRBJ1-4 | TRBV9 | few | CASSVAGSGYEKLFF
TRBJ2-4 | TRBV11-3 | many | CASSAGLAGGAGDIQYF
TRBJ2-5 | TRBV5-6 | few | CASSLAGPGTQYF
TRBJ2-1 | TRBV5-6 | few | CASSPWIGTEQFF
TRBJ2-5 | TRBV28 | few | CASLGTEGVETQYF
TRBJ2-7 | TRBV10-1 | many | CASYILGPTHSYEQYF
TRBJ1-1 | TRBV2 | few | CASSDDRAVAFF
TRBJ2-3 | TRBV7-6 | many | CASSSGTSGATSTDTQYF
TRBJ1-2 | TRBV6-2/TRBV6-3 | - | CASLDGSWGGYTF
TRBJ1-2 | TRBV20-1 | many | CSARDHRYGYTF
TRBJ1-1 | TRBV5-1 | few | CASSRRPGGTEAFF
TRBJ2-7 | TRBV5-1 | - | CASSFSNSEQYF
TRBJ2-2 | TRBV5-1 | many | CASSSLGQSNTGELFF
TRBJ2-1 | TRBV6-6 | few | CASSYPGVNEQFF